In its sample, the clone carrying this T cell receptor beta chain was seen a few times. The antigen is undetermined. This sample is drawn from a study of T-cell reconstitution after alpha-beta-depleted transplantation in children. TCRbeta library preparation incorporated unique molecular identifiers. TCRdb re-called the PCR reads with MiXCR, one entry per CDR3 protein. This table has roughly 790,000 distinct CDR3 sequences, 16% appearing once. Study conclusions and caveats: Reportedly, only several hundred clones from non-depleted graft cells drove alpha-beta T-cell counts at about two months. Surviving recipient T cells and thymic progenitors accounted for the high day-60 TCRbeta diversity observed in some patients.

CDR1 and CDR2 from the germline V gene are MNHEY and SMNVEV (reference sequence). The ends were cut back, 4 bases at V and 4 bases at J, with 8 bases in the middle. The CDR3 length is 13 residues. The clonotype was recovered from a male patient between 10 and 17 years old who had a stem cell transplant for acute lymphoblastic leukemia, so the T cells may come from the graft donor. The material was PBMCs, mostly from graft donor cells, obtained 360 days after TCRalphabeta/CD19-depleted stem cell transplant. The V call is TRBV27, the J call TRBJ2-1; no definite D call. The CDR3 spells CASSWAAYNEQFF. The CDR3 nucleotides read TGTGCCAGCAGTTGGGCAGCTTACAATGAGCAGTTCTTC.